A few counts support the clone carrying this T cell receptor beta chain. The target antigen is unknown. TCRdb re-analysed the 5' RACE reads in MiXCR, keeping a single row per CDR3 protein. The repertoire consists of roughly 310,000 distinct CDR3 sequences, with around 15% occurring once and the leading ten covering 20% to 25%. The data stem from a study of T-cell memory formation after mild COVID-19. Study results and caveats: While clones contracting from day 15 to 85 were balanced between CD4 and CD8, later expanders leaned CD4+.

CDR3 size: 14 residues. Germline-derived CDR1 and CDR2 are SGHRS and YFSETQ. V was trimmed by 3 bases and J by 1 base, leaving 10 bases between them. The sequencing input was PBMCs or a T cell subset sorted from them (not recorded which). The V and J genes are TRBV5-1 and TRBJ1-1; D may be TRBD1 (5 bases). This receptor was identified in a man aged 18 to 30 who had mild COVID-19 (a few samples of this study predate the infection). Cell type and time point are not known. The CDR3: CASSWRQGNTEAFF. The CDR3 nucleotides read TGCGCCAGCAGCTGGAGGCAGGGGAACACTGAAGCTTTCTTT. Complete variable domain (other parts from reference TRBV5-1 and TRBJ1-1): KAGVTQTPRYLIKTRGQQVTLSCSPISGHRSVSWYQQTPGQGLQFLFEYFSETQRNKGNFPGRFSGRQFSNSRSEMNVSTLELGDSALYLCASSWRQGNTEAFFGQGTRLTVV.